This entry lists 12 T cell receptor beta chains sequenced from one sample in a study of T cells after yellow fever vaccination. Via MiXCR, TCRdb re-called the 5' RACE reads, giving one row per CDR3 protein. The data show 400,000 or so distinct CDR3 sequences, 11% seen once. The source material was PBMCs, sampled on the day of the first yellow fever vaccination. These TCRs come from a man younger than 35 who received the YFV17D yellow fever vaccine.

This clonotype was seen only a few times. V usage is TRBV7-2 and J usage is TRBJ1-2; possible D gene TRBD1, 6 bases. The CDR3 is made up of 15 amino acids. Deletions cut 5 bases from V and 7 bases from J, with 20 bases between. Germline CDR1 and CDR2: SGHTA and FQGNSA. The CDR3 DNA sequence: TGTGCCAGCAGCGGTAGGGGGGGAGCCCGACTTGGCTACACCTTC. This sequence encodes CASSGRGGARLGYTF.

This clonotype has only a few counts. The CDR3 spells CSVDRTSGVGTDTQYF. The CDR3 nucleotides read TGCAGCGTTGATAGGACTAGCGGGGTGGGCACAGATACGCAGTATTTT. This chain connects TRBV29-1 to TRBJ2-3; 12 bases are shared with TRBD2. The CDR3 consists of 16 residues. Trimming at V came to 3 bases and at J to 1 base, leaving 5 bases not matched to a gene. Germline CDR1 and CDR2: SQVTM and ANQGSEA.

This sequence joins TRBV27 and TRBJ2-7; possible D gene TRBD2, 7 bases. CDR3 size: 13 residues. Germline V gene lookup returns CDR1 MNHEY and CDR2 SMNVEV (reference sequence). CDR3 in amino acids: CAPRGGSSYEQYF. In nucleotides, the CDR3 is TGTGCACCAAGGGGGGGCAGCTCCTACGAGCAGTACTTC.

The chain uses TRBV20-1 and TRBJ2-3; 7 nucleotides match TRBD2. The germline gives CDR1 DFQATT, CDR2 SNEGSKA (reference sequence). The CDR3 sequence is 14 residues long. J gave up 6 bases and V 2 bases, and 8 bases lay outside the gene matches. The chain's CDR3 is CSARLPGGGDTQYF. In DNA form, the CDR3 reads TGCAGTGCTAGATTGCCGGGGGGAGGGGATACGCAGTATTTT.

The table lists this clonotype with a few counts. The chain is built from TRBV5-4 and TRBJ2-5; 13 bases fit TRBD2. Germline V gene sequence: CDR1 SGHNT, CDR2 YYREEE (reference sequence). The ends lost 7 bases at V and 3 bases at J; junction bases unmatched: 12. CDR3 size: 17 residues. CDR3 in amino acids: CASPSPEGTSGEETQYF. The CDR3 nucleotides read TGTGCCAGCCCTAGCCCTGAGGGGACTAGCGGGGAAGAGACCCAGTACTTC.

In its sample, this clonotype was seen a few times. V gene TRBV7-2 combines with J gene TRBJ2-5; D possibly matches TRBD1 or TRBD2 (6 bases each). The CDR3 is made up of 13 amino acids. CDR1 SGHTA and CDR2 FQGNSA come from the germline V gene. V shed 6 bases and J shed 7 bases, with 15 bases lying between them. CDR3 bases: TGTGCCAGCAGGCGACAGGTGGGGGGGACCCAGTACTTC. The encoded protein is CASRRQVGGTQYF. The full variable domain, in which reference TRBV7-2 and TRBJ2-5 provide the parts outside the CDR3, is GAGVSQSPSNKVTEKGKDVELRCDPISGHTALYWYRQSLGQGLEFLIYFQGNSAPDKSGLPSDRFSAERTGGSVSTLTIQRTQQEDSAVYLCASRRQVGGTQYFGPGTRLLVL.

There are a few counts of this clonotype. J is TRBJ2-7 and V is TRBV20-1; D perhaps matches TRBD2 (5 bases). Germline V gene data show CDR1 as DFQATT and CDR2 as SNEGSKA (reference sequence). V lost 4 bases and J 7 bases, leaving 23 bases between the germline ends. The CDR3 has 15 amino acids. The CDR3, as DNA: TGCAGTGCTACGATCGGGTCAGCCAGTCCGGGGGAGCAGTACTTC. Translation gives CSATIGSASPGEQYF.

This chain connects TRBV5-1 to TRBJ1-1; D call uncertain. Trimming cost V 0 bases and J 1 base, with 10 bases left between them. Germline V CDR1 and CDR2: SGHRS, YFSETQ. The CDR3 has 15 residues. The CDR3 region is CASSLETVGNTEAFF. CDR3 nucleotide sequence: TGCGCCAGCAGCTTGGAGACGGTGGGGAACACTGAAGCTTTCTTT. The variable domain in full, with the rest retrieved from reference TRBV5-1 and TRBJ1-1, is KAGVTQTPRYLIKTRGQQVTLSCSPISGHRSVSWYQQTPGQGLQFLFEYFSETQRNKGNFPGRFSGRQFSNSRSEMNVSTLELGDSALYLCASSLETVGNTEAFFGQGTRLTVV.

This clonotype has a count of ten or more. The V gene is TRBV6-5, the J gene TRBJ2-3; D is uncertain. The CDR3 consists of 14 residues. Trimming took off 0 bases at V and 6 bases at J, with 10 bases between the two ends. Germline V CDR1 and CDR2: MNHEY, SVGAGI. The DNA for the CDR3 is TGTGCCAGCAGTTACTCCGAAAACACGGATACGCAGTATTTT. Protein: CASSYSENTDTQYF.

The chain uses TRBV12-3 or TRBV12-4 and TRBJ1-2; D perhaps matches TRBD1 (6 bases). The CDR3 is made up of 11 amino acids. The V end lost 8 bases, the J end lost 11 bases, and 15 bases lay between the germline ends. In DNA form, the CDR3 reads TGTGCCAGCGGTCTACAGGGTCTGTACACCTTC. Translating it yields CASGLQGLYTF.

V usage is TRBV14 and J usage is TRBJ2-2; TRBD2 matches at 7 bases. This CDR3 region has 17 residues. Germline V gene data show CDR1 as SGHDN and CDR2 as FVKESK. V trimming: 2 bases; J trimming: 1 base; junction bases outside the gene matches: 7. DNA of the CDR3: TGTGCCAGCAGCCAATCGAGGGGAGGGAGGAACACCGGGGAGCTGTTTTTT. Translation: CASSQSRGGRNTGELFF.

This clonotype turned up a few times. V and J are TRBV7-3 and TRBJ2-3; perhaps D is TRBD1 or TRBD2 (6 bases each). Trimming cost V 8 bases and J 4 bases, with 16 bases left between them. This CDR3 contains 14 residues. Germline V gene data show CDR1 as SGHTA and CDR2 as FQGTGA. Here the CDR3 DNA reads TGTGCCAGCGGGCCCCGGGGGCTACCAGATACGCAGTATTTT. Translation: CASGPRGLPDTQYF.